This T cell receptor (beta chain) derives from a study of cytomegalovirus exposure and HLA in healthy donors. The CDR3 is 13 amino acids. The V gene's germline CDR1 is MNHNS and CDR2 SASEGT. Trimming took off 8 bases at V and 7 bases at J, with 14 bases between the two ends. PCR was performed using 60 Vbeta and 13 Jbeta primers. Produced via immunoSEQ multiplex PCR; TCRdb's table is partial and in-frame only. The sample lists 100,000 to 150,000 clones; 81% were seen once. The J gene is TRBJ1-4, the V gene TRBV6-1; a possible D gene is TRBD1 (5 bases). Sequenced: PBMCs. This receptor was taken from a man aged 18 to 30 in good health and CMV-seronegative. CDR3 sequence: CASGSRGAEKLFF. Written as DNA, the CDR3 is TGTGCCAGCGGGTCGCGGGGCGCTGAAAAACTGTTTTTT.